The T cell receptor beta chain described here comes from a study of shared clonotypes between healthy human individuals. Terminally differentiated effector memory CD45RA+ cells were excluded from the naive CD8 cells, which were CD45RO-negative and positively selected for CCR7. The CDR3 is 14 residues long. Per the germline V gene, CDR1 is SEHNR and CDR2 is FQNEAQ (reference sequence). V was cut by 2 bases and J by 5 bases, with 12 bases left in between. The protocol was immunoSEQ multiplex PCR, while the TCRdb copy is restricted to in-frame clones and leaves out a portion. The sample lists about 2.1 million clones, around 93% occurring once.

This TCR derives from a young man in good health. Some clones in this sample may be carry-over from other donors' samples. This chain links TRBV7-9 with TRBJ2-5; D remains unclear. Source material: naive CD8+ T cells from PBMCs. As DNA, the CDR3 is TGTGCCAGCAGCTTACCTGGAAGTGGGGAGACCCAGTACTTC. Its translation is CASSLPGSGETQYF.